This TCR beta chain was sequenced during a study of beta chain features in type 1 diabetes (dated by TCRdb to the late 2010s). Looking at the study overall: Mean age, gender distribution, total cell number and subset yield did not differ between patients and healthy donors. Across all samples, almost 110 million sorted cells were examined, and cell number per subset correlated strongly with RNA yield. In the study, TCRB repertoires of sorted circulating CD4+ T cell subsets from recently diagnosed type 1 diabetes patients were compared with those of matched healthy donors. Regulatory and stem cell-like memory subsets were obtained from only 8 patients and about eight healthy donors, while naive and central memory subsets were obtained from all 30 or so donors.

This clone was seen a handful of times. Its antigen specificity is not known. No much larger clone is present one base from it, and per-base qualities are unavailable. V is shortened by 7 bases, J by 4 bases, and the region joining them spans 16 bases. The CDR3 goes from the cysteine to the phenylalanine over 13 residues. Of the read, only the CDR3 DNA is kept; its 39 bases are in frame from base 1. Based on the germline V gene (reference sequence), the CDR1 and CDR2 sequences are GTSNPN and SVGIG. Results the study describes overall, beyond this receptor: In all four CD4+ subsets, TCRB CDR3 length was moderately but significantly shorter in type 1 diabetes patients. Sequencing cDNA rather than genomic DNA could over-represent highly expressing activated cells, although activation and CD3 levels did not differ between groups. At VDJ recombination sites, patients with type 1 diabetes made fewer insertions and deleted more nucleotides, a pattern implying thymic rearrangement abnormalities. Shorter templates might be favored by PCR, yet because patient and control samples were amplified and corrected together, any such skew would affect both groups equally. HLA sub-analyses involved small numbers of individuals, so any influence of HLA type on TCRB rearrangement remained unresolved. Naive, central memory and regulatory TCRB repertoires appeared more similar among patients than among healthy donors.

The entire isolated RNA was reverse transcribed using the High Capacity cDNA Reverse Transcription Kit, and thus expressed TCRB transcripts were sequenced. Naive, central memory and regulatory T cell samples underwent deep immunoSEQ sequencing, averaging about 3.57 million total reads per sample. After sorted cells were lysed in RLT buffer, RNA was extracted with DNase-treated RNeasy Micro or Mini kits, with the choice depending on cell number. Each cell subset was processed on its own to prevent cross-contamination, while patient and healthy donor samples were processed together. Using the immunoSEQ multiplex PCR, TCRB sequences were amplified from cDNA into 87-bp fragments spanning the CDR3 region. Sequencing of the amplicons was done on the Illumina HiSeq platform. The source study handled its data this way. PCR bias was corrected computationally using synthetic template baselines, and reads within Hamming distance 2 were collapsed, with unmergeable singletons discarded. Reads were aligned to IMGT to assign V, D and J genes, CDR3 length, and insertions or deletions at six rearrangement sites. Within each subset, clonotype counts were normalized to the number of sorted cells before true diversity and Gini coefficients were calculated with the tcR R package. The overlap coefficient, calculated on TCRB nucleotide sequences, was used to measure repertoire sharing. Out-of-frame TCRB sequences from naive cells were analyzed as a proxy for the pre-selection repertoire. TCRdb holds this immuneACCESS table with in-frame rearrangements only. Some clones are missing; in checked studies, unresolved V genes explain under half, and the rest has no known cause. V and J calls and clone size follow that table, whereas D and trimming were derived from the DNA. Within this sample are 300,000 to 350,000 clones, with 13% of them counted one time only. Together, the top ten hold roughly 0.015% of the sample.

A single peripheral blood draw of about 120 mL on average was collected from each donor into heparinised tubes. A BD FACSAria II and a panel including CD45RO, CCR7, CD25, CD127, CD95 and CD27 were used to sort naive, central memory, regulatory and stem cell-like memory CD4+ T cells. Every sorted population had a purity above 98%. PBMCs were isolated right away by Lymphoprep density gradient centrifugation and were stained directly, without culture. So that batch effects would be minimized, each experiment stained and sorted samples in pairs, pairing one healthy donor with one patient. The specimen sequenced was naive CD4+ T cells from blood. Sample cell subset or site, as interpreted from the label and publication: true naive CD4+ T cells. The chain joins TRBV30 to TRBJ1-1, with the D gene not clear enough to name. The clonotype originates from a woman under 30 with type 1 diabetes. The nucleotide sequence is given as TGTGCCTCTTCGGTCTGGGCGGGCACTGAAGCTTTCTTT. This gives the protein CASSVWAGTEAFF.